These 32 T cell receptor beta chains came from one sample sequenced in a study of cytomegalovirus exposure and HLA in healthy donors. The PCR contained 60 Vbeta and 13 Jbeta primers. TCRdb keeps only in-frame clones here, not all; method: immunoSEQ multiplex PCR. The sample consists of about 110,000 clones, approximately 84% of them appearing once. The specimen was PBMCs. These receptor sequences come from a man in his forties or fifties in good health and CMV-seronegative.

The chain couples TRBV5-1 to TRBJ1-2, with D perhaps TRBD1 (6 bases). The CDR3 is 15 residues long. V was clipped by 0 bases and J by 7 bases, with 16 bases between them. Germline V lookup: CDR1 SGHRS, CDR2 YFSETQ. The CDR3 reads CASSLGNRAIGGYTF. Here the CDR3 DNA reads TGCGCCAGCAGCTTGGGCAACAGGGCTATAGGTGGCTACACCTTC.

The chain joins TRBV6-1 to TRBJ2-2; TRBD1 matches at 8 bases. CDR1 and CDR2 (germline): MNHNS, SASEGT. The V segment lost 3 bases and the J segment 6 bases; nucleotides outside the gene matches: 3. This CDR3 is built from 14 residues. The CDR3 here is CASSEDRVAGELFF. The CDR3 DNA reads as TGTGCCAGCAGTGAGGACAGGGTAGCCGGGGAGCTGTTTTTT.

With respect to this clone: One end of the junction varies from germline; a read error may be responsible. The V gene is TRBV5-4, the J gene TRBJ2-1, with 9 bases lining up with TRBD2. CDR3 length: 14 residues. CDR1 is SGHNT and CDR2 is YYREEE in the germline V gene (reference sequence). Here the CDR3 reads CASSLVRAGGFSVF. As DNA, the CDR3 is TGTGCCAGCAGCTTGGTACGGGCGGGGGGGTTCTCTGTCTTC.

The CDR3 reads CAIMVAGTRGNEQFF. In DNA form, the CDR3 reads TGTGCCATCATGGTAGCGGGGACCCGGGGAAATGAGCAGTTCTTC. This chain connects TRBV10-3 to TRBJ2-1; 8 bases fit TRBD2. Germline V lookup: CDR1 ENHRY, CDR2 SYGVKD. After removal of 7 bases from V and 7 bases from J, the junction contained 12 bases not matched to a gene. The CDR3 has 15 residues.

The J gene is TRBJ2-5, the V gene TRBV5-1; 8 bases align to TRBD1. Germline lookup yields CDR1 SGHRS and CDR2 YFSETQ. The length of the CDR3 is 14 residues. With V trimmed by 0 bases and J by 5 bases, 3 bases remained unmatched. The CDR3 protein is CASSLAGDRETQYF. CDR3 DNA sequence: TGCGCCAGCAGCTTGGCAGGGGACAGGGAGACCCAGTACTTC.

This rearrangement joins TRBV4-2 to TRBJ2-5, with a tentative D call TRBD2 (6 bases). This CDR3 has 14 amino acids. Trimming pared 2 bases from V and 8 bases from J, leaving 15 bases between. The germline V gene has CDR1 LGHNA and CDR2 YNFKEQ. The CDR3 sequence: CASSQSPEGITQYF. In DNA form, the CDR3 reads TGTGCCAGCAGCCAATCCCCGGAGGGTATAACCCAGTACTTC.

The chain combines TRBV5-6 with TRBJ1-2, with 7 nucleotides matching TRBD1. The J segment lost 6 bases and the V segment lost 2 bases, leaving 4 bases of the junction unmatched. The CDR3 loop spans 13 amino acids. Germline V gene sequence: CDR1 SGHDT, CDR2 YYEEEE. The CDR3 sequence: CASSFTGTDGYTF. In DNA, the CDR3 is TGTGCCAGCAGCTTTACCGGGACAGATGGCTACACCTTC.

V is TRBV7-2 and J is TRBJ2-1; tentatively, D is TRBD2 (6 bases). With 1 base removed from V and 0 bases from J, the gap between germline ends came to 7 bases. CDR1 and CDR2 (germline): SGHTA, FQGNSA. The CDR3 has 15 residues. The CDR3 is CASSLDGGSYNEQFF. The DNA of the CDR3 is TGTGCCAGCAGCTTAGACGGGGGCTCCTACAATGAGCAGTTCTTC.

The table lists this clone with a count of one. CDR3 nucleotide sequence: TGTGCCAGCAGTTCAAGACAGGGGAACGCAGATACGCAGTATTTT. Residues: CASSSRQGNADTQYF. The chain has TRBV28 and TRBJ2-3, with 8 positions matching TRBD1. The germline CDR1 and CDR2 sequences are MDHEN and SYDVKM. There are 15 residues in the CDR3. Trimming cost V 4 bases and J 4 bases; bases outside gene matches: 7.

CDR3 bases: TGTGCCAGCAGTGAAGGCGGGACTAGTTACTACGAGCAGTACTTC. As protein: CASSEGGTSYYEQYF. This chain connects TRBV2 to TRBJ2-7; 8 nucleotides line up with TRBD2. J lost 3 bases, V lost 1 base, and 5 bases had no gene match. The germline CDR1 and CDR2 sequences are SNHLY and FYNNEI. The CDR3 contains 15 residues.

The chain recombines TRBV30 with TRBJ2-3, with 10 nucleotides matching TRBD2. This CDR3 contains 13 residues. Losses at the gene ends were 5 bases for V and 3 bases for J; bases not matched to a gene: 2. The germline gives CDR1 GTSNPN, CDR2 SVGIG (reference sequence). The DNA for the CDR3 is TGTGCCTGGCGGACTAGCGGTACAGATACGCAGTATTTT. The encoded protein is CAWRTSGTDTQYF.

The chain has TRBV7-9 and TRBJ1-1, with 8 bases fitting TRBD1. CDR1 and CDR2 (germline): SEHNR, FQNEAQ (reference sequence). CDR3 length equals 14 residues. V trimming: 5 bases; J trimming: 2 bases; junction bases outside the gene matches: 4. CDR3 DNA: TGTGCCAGCAGCATGGACAGGGCCAACACTGAAGCTTTCTTT. This translates into CASSMDRANTEAFF.

The chain couples TRBV27 to TRBJ2-1; 9 bases fit TRBD1. CDR3 length equals 16 residues. Germline V gives CDR1 MNHEY, CDR2 SMNVEV (reference sequence). With 6 bases clipped from V and 5 bases from J, the junction kept 11 bases outside the gene matches. Here the CDR3 DNA reads TGTGCCAGCAGGAATCGCCGGGACAGGGCTGACAATGAGCAGTTCTTC. It translates to CASRNRRDRADNEQFF.

The V gene is TRBV7-9, the J gene TRBJ1-1, with D unresolved. The CDR3 extends over 15 amino acids. Trimming stripped 1 base from V and 4 bases from J, with 13 bases between. Looked up from germline, CDR1 is SEHNR and CDR2 is FQNEAQ (reference sequence). CDR3 DNA sequence: TGTGCCAGCAGCTTAGGCGAGGTGCAAGGCACTGAAGCTTTCTTT. Translation: CASSLGEVQGTEAFF.

This clone was counted a single time. This chain links TRBV2 with TRBJ2-5, with D perhaps matching TRBD2 (5 bases). Germline V gene sequence: CDR1 SNHLY, CDR2 FYNNEI. V gave up 4 bases and J gave up 2 bases, with 11 bases separating them. The CDR3 runs 14 residues. CDR3 sequence (DNA): TGTGCCAGCAGTGCGGCGGGTCCTCAAGAGACCCAGTACTTC. Protein product: CASSAAGPQETQYF.

Only one count was recorded for this clone. This chain joins TRBV5-6 and TRBJ1-3; TRBD1 might be the D (5 bases). V dropped 1 base and J dropped 2 bases, with 10 bases sitting between them. This CDR3 contains 15 residues. CDR1 and CDR2 (germline): SGHDT, YYEEEE. CDR3 bases: TGTGCCAGCAGCTTGTCCCAGGGCCCTGGAAACACCATATATTTT. It encodes CASSLSQGPGNTIYF. The complete variable domain, with remaining parts taken from reference TRBV5-6 and TRBJ1-3, reads DAGVTQSPTHLIKTRGQQVTLRCSPKSGHDTVSWYQQALGQGPQFIFQYYEEEERQRGNFPDRFSGHQFPNYSSELNVNALLLGDSALYLCASSLSQGPGNTIYFGEGSWLTVV.

The CDR3 sequence: CATSRRGGLGDIQYF. The CDR3 nucleotides are TGTGCCACCAGCAGAAGGGGGGGCCTTGGTGACATTCAGTACTTC. The chain has TRBV15 and TRBJ2-4, with D tentatively TRBD2 (7 bases). V lost 2 bases, J lost 8 bases, and 16 bases lay in between. The CDR3 is 15 residues long. Germline-derived CDR1 and CDR2 are LNHNV and YYDKDF (reference sequence).

The V call is TRBV2, the J call TRBJ1-2; D is ambiguous. Germline lookup yields CDR1 SNHLY and CDR2 FYNNEI. The CDR3 is made up of 14 amino acids. The V gene lost 6 bases and the J gene lost 0 bases, with 11 bases spanning the gap. The CDR3 is CASRLRGANYGYTF. The CDR3 DNA reads TGTGCCAGCAGGCTCCGGGGAGCTAACTATGGCTACACCTTC.

This clone was counted once. This chain links TRBV11-2 with TRBJ2-1; 10 bases line up with TRBD2. Germline V gene sequence: CDR1 SGHAT, CDR2 FQNNGV. The CDR3 length is 19 residues. After removal of 1 base from V and 6 bases from J, the junction contained 15 bases not matched to a gene. The CDR3 here is CASSLVLTPLAGVSNEQFF. The CDR3 bases are TGTGCCAGCAGCTTAGTTTTGACCCCCCTAGCGGGGGTCAGCAATGAGCAGTTCTTC.

The chain links TRBV15 to TRBJ2-5, with TRBD1 as a possible D gene (6 bases). Germline CDR1 is LNHNV and CDR2 is YYDKDF (reference sequence). V was cut by 2 bases and J by 2 bases, with 6 bases left in between. The CDR3 length is 13 residues. The CDR3 DNA follows: TGTGCCACCAGCAGACAGGGGCAAGAGACCCAGTACTTC. It is translated as CATSRQGQETQYF.

The V call is TRBV2, the J call TRBJ1-1; D ambiguous. V lost 6 bases, J lost 0 bases, and 11 bases lay in between. The length of the CDR3 is 14 residues. Germline lookup yields CDR1 SNHLY and CDR2 FYNNEI. Here the CDR3 reads CASRQRSLNTEAFF. Here the CDR3 DNA reads TGTGCCAGCAGACAAAGGAGTCTGAACACTGAAGCTTTCTTT.

The chain employs TRBV30 and TRBJ1-1; 8 nucleotides line up with TRBD1. The CDR3 has 15 residues. Germline V gene lookup returns CDR1 GTSNPN and CDR2 SVGIG (reference sequence). The V segment lost 0 bases and the J segment 1 base; nucleotides outside the gene matches: 4. This chain's CDR3 is CAWSVGTGGNTEAFF. In nucleotides, the CDR3 is TGTGCCTGGAGTGTTGGGACAGGAGGGAACACTGAAGCTTTCTTT.

The chain joins TRBV12-5 to TRBJ1-1; D is ambiguous. V was cut by 1 base and J by 6 bases, with 9 bases left in between. Germline V gene lookup returns CDR1 LGHNT and CDR2 FRNRAP. The CDR3 covers 13 residues. CDR3 region: CASGLDASSEAFF. In DNA form, the CDR3 reads TGTGCTAGTGGTTTGGACGCGTCCTCTGAAGCTTTCTTT.

The chain couples TRBV5-4 to TRBJ2-3; no definite D call. The CDR3 sequence is 13 residues long. CDR1 SGHNT and CDR2 YYREEE come from the germline V gene (reference sequence). Trimming pared 0 bases from V and 4 bases from J, leaving 6 bases between. In DNA form, the CDR3 reads TGTGCCAGCAGCTTGGGCGGCTCAGATACGCAGTATTTT. Translated: CASSLGGSDTQYF.

The chain has TRBV5-6 and TRBJ1-2, with D possibly being TRBD1 (5 bases). The V end lost 7 bases, the J end lost 8 bases, and 27 bases lay between the germline ends. The CDR3 runs 16 residues. Germline V gives CDR1 SGHDT, CDR2 YYEEEE. The CDR3 loop reads CASSRQTPMTAIGYTF. In DNA, the CDR3 is TGTGCCAGCTCTCGACAGACTCCAATGACGGCCATAGGCTACACCTTC.

The V and J genes are TRBV6-1 and TRBJ2-1, with 9 bases fitting TRBD2. The length of the CDR3 is 13 residues. The junction had 2 bases not matched to a gene; V was cut back by 7 bases and J by 4 bases. CDR1 and CDR2 (germline): MNHNS, SASEGT. The CDR3 sequence is CASKSGGYNEQFF. CDR3 DNA: TGTGCCAGCAAAAGCGGGGGGTACAATGAGCAGTTCTTC.

J is TRBJ2-7 and V is TRBV5-1, with 7 bases that match TRBD2. Unmatched junction bases numbered 1, after V lost 0 bases and J lost 1 base. The CDR3 consists of 14 residues. CDR1 is SGHRS and CDR2 is YFSETQ in the germline V gene. This CDR3 reads CASSLDGGSYEQYF. In nucleotides, the CDR3 is TGCGCCAGCAGCTTGGACGGGGGGTCCTACGAGCAGTACTTC.

The count of this clone is one. This chain links TRBV18 with TRBJ1-4; no clear D gene. This CDR3 spans 15 amino acids. Germline CDR1 reads KGHSH; CDR2 reads LQKENI. V lost 2 bases, J lost 3 bases, and 10 bases lay in between. As DNA, the CDR3 is TGTGCCAGCTCACCAGGGAGGTCTTCTAATGAAAAACTGTTTTTT. Translating it yields CASSPGRSSNEKLFF.

The chain links TRBV19 to TRBJ1-1; TRBD1 matches 9 bases. The CDR3 sequence is 14 residues long. CDR1 and CDR2 (germline): LNHDA, SQIVND (reference sequence). V dropped 1 base and J dropped 3; count of bases not matched to a gene: 0. The CDR3 DNA is TGTGCCAGTAGTATAGGGACAGGGGACACTGAAGCTTTCTTT. Translation gives CASSIGTGDTEAFF.

This chain joins TRBV30 and TRBJ1-1, with 8 bases that match TRBD1. CDR1 is GTSNPN and CDR2 is SVGIG in the germline V gene (reference sequence). V lost 2 bases, J lost 4 bases, and 9 bases stayed unmatched. This CDR3 is 15 amino acids long. This chain's CDR3 is CAWSIPDRDGTEAFF. The CDR3, as DNA: TGTGCCTGGAGTATCCCGGACAGGGATGGCACTGAAGCTTTCTTT.

The chain joins TRBV27 to TRBJ1-6; 8 bases fit TRBD1. The junction had 7 bases not matched to a gene; V was cut back by 2 bases and J by 4 bases. The V gene's germline CDR1 is MNHEY and CDR2 SMNVEV (reference sequence). The CDR3 runs 17 residues. Here the CDR3 reads CASSLVETGVYNSPLHF. The CDR3 nucleotides read TGTGCCAGCAGTTTAGTGGAGACAGGGGTGTATAATTCACCCCTCCACTTT.

This clone was seen a single time. The V call is TRBV29-1, the J call TRBJ1-5; 9 bases line up with TRBD1. V lost 7 bases, J lost 5 bases, and 3 bases stayed unmatched. The CDR3 is made up of 12 amino acids. CDR1 and CDR2 (germline): SQVTM, ANQGSEA. For the CDR3, the DNA is TGCAGCGCCCGACAGGGGGATCAGCCCCAGCATTTT. It encodes CSARQGDQPQHF.